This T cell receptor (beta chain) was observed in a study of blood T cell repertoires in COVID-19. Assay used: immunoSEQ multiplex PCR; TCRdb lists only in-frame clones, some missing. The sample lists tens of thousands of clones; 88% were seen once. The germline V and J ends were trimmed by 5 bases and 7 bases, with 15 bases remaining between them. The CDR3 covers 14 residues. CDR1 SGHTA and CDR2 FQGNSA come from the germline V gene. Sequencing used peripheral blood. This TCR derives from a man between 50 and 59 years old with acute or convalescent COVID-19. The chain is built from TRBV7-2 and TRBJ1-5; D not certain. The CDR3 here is CASSAGGVVQPQHF. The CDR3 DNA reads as TGTGCCAGCAGCGCGGGCGGGGTGGTCCAGCCCCAGCATTTT.